In this sample, the clone carrying this T cell receptor beta chain turned up a few times. Only in-frame clones appear in the TCRdb table, and some are missing; sequencing was by immunoSEQ multiplex PCR. The sample lists about 230,000 clones; approximately 89% were seen once. The data were taken from a study of blood T cell repertoires in COVID-19. This CDR3 is built from 16 residues. V trimming: 3 bases; J trimming: 6 bases; junction bases outside the gene matches: 11. CDR1 and CDR2 from the germline V gene are SGHKS and YYEKEE (reference sequence). This chain links TRBV5-5 with TRBJ1-5, with 8 bases fitting TRBD1. The clonotype was recovered from a woman aged 25 to 39 with acute COVID-19. The sequencing sample was made of PBMCs or T cells enriched from blood (not recorded which). The CDR3 DNA sequence: TGTGCCAGCAGCTCCCGGACAGGGATGTATGGTCAGCCCCAGCATTTT. This sequence encodes CASSSRTGMYGQPQHF.